A single TCR beta chain is shown here with its context. Antigen: not known. A read error is possible here, since a much larger clone lies one base away. The CDR3 ends on some other residue instead of the conserved phenylalanine or tryptophan, so this is likely a read error. Bulk libraries came from a prior protocol with listed TCR primers. One entry per CDR3 protein, called by TCRdb with MiXCR from the PCR reads. The sample has about 320,000 distinct CDR3 sequences; 20% to 25% are singletons. The data originate from a study of molecular identifiers for immune sequencing clone quantification. Study-level points and caveats: Clones that had above 20 RNA copies took up over 99% of effector molecules but under 1% in naive cells.

Sequencing libraries of naive CD8 cells derived from roughly 18,000 to 920,000 sorted cells with 10%, 30% or 50% RNA. The receptor comes from a human donor in good health. Some libraries in this study had Jurkat cell RNA spiked in. The sample comprised naive CD8+ T cells from blood, with Jurkat cell RNA spiked in. The sample's subset: FACS-sorted CD8+CD4-CCR7+CD45RA+ naive T cells.

CDR3 in DNA: TGCGCCAGCAGCCAATCCGCAGATCAGTTCTACGAGCAGTACTCC. Residues: CASSQSADQFYEQYS. This chain links TRBV4-3 with TRBJ2-7; D not certain. The CDR3 loop spans 15 amino acids. Germline values: CDR1 LGHNA, CDR2 YSLEER. V shed 2 bases and J shed 3 bases, with 14 bases lying between them.